The clone carrying this T cell receptor (beta chain) was detected a few times. This sample is drawn from a study of cytomegalovirus exposure and HLA in healthy donors. This CDR3 spans 15 amino acids. V dropped 5 bases and J dropped 0 bases, with 14 bases sitting between them. CDR1 and CDR2 (germline): SGHDT, YYEEEE. This PCR relied on a set of 60 Vbeta primers and 13 Jbeta primers. Assay: immunoSEQ multiplex PCR; the TCRdb copy retains only in-frame clones and omits some. The sample has about 60,000 clones, roughly 71% seen once. The clonotype originates from a man between 40 and 49 years old in good health and CMV-seropositive. V gene TRBV5-6 combines with J gene TRBJ1-1, with D perhaps matching TRBD1 (5 bases). The sample was PBMCs. Here the CDR3 DNA reads TGTGCCAGCAGACCGACGACAGAGATGAACACTGAAGCTTTCTTT. Translating it yields CASRPTTEMNTEAFF. Full variable domain (outside the CDR3, taken from reference TRBV5-6 and TRBJ1-1): DAGVTQSPTHLIKTRGQQVTLRCSPKSGHDTVSWYQQALGQGPQFIFQYYEEEERQRGNFPDRFSGHQFPNYSSELNVNALLLGDSALYLCASRPTTEMNTEAFFGQGTRLTVV.